The clone carrying this TCR beta chain has only one observation. CDR1 is MGHRA and CDR2 is YSYEKL in the germline V gene. The CDR3 has 17 residues. The V end lost 4 bases, the J end lost 6 bases, and 25 bases lay between the germline ends. This entry belongs to a study of T cell responses to AZD1222 COVID-19 vaccine. Assay: immunoSEQ multiplex PCR; the TCRdb copy retains only in-frame clones and omits some. The table includes about 130,000 clones, 93% detected once. The J gene is TRBJ2-7, the V gene TRBV4-1; weak D call: TRBD1 (6 bases). Sequences were derived from peripheral blood, sampled on day 0 of AZD1222 vaccination. The TCR sequence derives from an adult in good health. The CDR3 DNA reads TGCGCCAGCAGCCGGAACGTCCGGGACACGGCCCGTGGCGAGCAGTACTTC. It yields the protein CASSRNVRDTARGEQYF.